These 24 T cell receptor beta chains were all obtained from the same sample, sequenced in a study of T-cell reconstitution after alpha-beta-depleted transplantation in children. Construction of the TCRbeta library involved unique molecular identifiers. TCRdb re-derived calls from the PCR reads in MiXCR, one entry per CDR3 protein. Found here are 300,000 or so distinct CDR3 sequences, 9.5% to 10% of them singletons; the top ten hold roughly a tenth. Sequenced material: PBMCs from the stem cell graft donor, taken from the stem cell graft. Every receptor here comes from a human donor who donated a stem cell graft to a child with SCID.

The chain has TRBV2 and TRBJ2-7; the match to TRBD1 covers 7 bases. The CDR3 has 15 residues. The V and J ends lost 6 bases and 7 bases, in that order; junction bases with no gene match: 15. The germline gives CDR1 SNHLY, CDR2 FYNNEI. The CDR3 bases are TGTGCCAGCAGAGGGTCCGGGACAGCGATCAGGGAGCAGTACTTC. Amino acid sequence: CASRGSGTAIREQYF.

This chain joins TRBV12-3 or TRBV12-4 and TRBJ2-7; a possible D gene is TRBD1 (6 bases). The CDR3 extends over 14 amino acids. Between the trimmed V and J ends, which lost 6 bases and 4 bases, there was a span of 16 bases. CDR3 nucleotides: TGTGCCAGCAGCATAGGGTCGGACAGTTACGAGCAGTACTTC. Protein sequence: CASSIGSDSYEQYF.

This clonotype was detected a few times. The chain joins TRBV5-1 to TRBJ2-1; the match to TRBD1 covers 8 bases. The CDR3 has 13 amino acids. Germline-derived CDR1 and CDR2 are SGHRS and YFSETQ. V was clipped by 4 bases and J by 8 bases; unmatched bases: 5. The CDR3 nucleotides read TGCGCCAGCAGCCGGACAGGGCTAGATGAGCAGTTCTTC. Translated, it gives CASSRTGLDEQFF.

For the CDR3, the DNA is TGTGCCAGCAGTGAACAGGAGCAAGAGACCCAGTACTTC. Translating gives CASSEQEQETQYF. The rearrangement uses TRBV6-1 and TRBJ2-5; D remains ambiguous. The CDR3 is made up of 13 amino acids. V was cut by 2 bases and J by 2 bases, with 6 bases left in between. CDR1 MNHNS and CDR2 SASEGT come from the germline V gene.

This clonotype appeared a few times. The CDR3 here is CASSLGQREKLFF. CDR3 nucleotide sequence: TGTGCCAGCAGTTTAGGACAGCGGGAAAAACTGTTTTTT. The rearrangement uses TRBV12-3 or TRBV12-4 and TRBJ1-4; D might be TRBD1 (5 bases). V was shortened by 1 base and J by 8 bases, with 8 bases between the two germline ends. This CDR3 has 13 residues.

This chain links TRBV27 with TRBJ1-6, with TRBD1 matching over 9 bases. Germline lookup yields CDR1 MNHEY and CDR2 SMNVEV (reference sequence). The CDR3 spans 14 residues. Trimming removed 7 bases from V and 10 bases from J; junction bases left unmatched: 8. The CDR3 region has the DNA TGTGCCAGCACTTGGGGGACAGGGTCCTCACCCCTCCACTTT. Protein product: CASTWGTGSSPLHF.

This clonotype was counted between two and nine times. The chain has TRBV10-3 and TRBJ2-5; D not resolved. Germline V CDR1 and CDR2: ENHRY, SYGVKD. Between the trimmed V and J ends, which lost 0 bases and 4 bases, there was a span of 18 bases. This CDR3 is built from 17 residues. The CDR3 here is CAISESTGPPRRETQYF. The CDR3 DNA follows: TGTGCCATCAGTGAGTCGACTGGACCCCCTCGGAGAGAGACCCAGTACTTC.

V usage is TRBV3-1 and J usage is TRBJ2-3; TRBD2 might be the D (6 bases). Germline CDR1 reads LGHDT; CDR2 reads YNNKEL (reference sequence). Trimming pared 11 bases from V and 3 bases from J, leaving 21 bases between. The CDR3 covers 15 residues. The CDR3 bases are TGTGCCTCCTGCAAGGAGGGGACTTGGACAGATACGCAGTATTTT. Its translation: CASCKEGTWTDTQYF.

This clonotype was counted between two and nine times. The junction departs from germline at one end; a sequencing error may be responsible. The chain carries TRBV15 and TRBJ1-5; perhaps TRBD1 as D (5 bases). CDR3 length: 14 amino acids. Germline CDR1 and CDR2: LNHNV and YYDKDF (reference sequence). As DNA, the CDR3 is TGTGCCACCAGCACGGACGGGACCAATCAACCCCAGCATTTT. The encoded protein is CATSTDGTNQPQHF.

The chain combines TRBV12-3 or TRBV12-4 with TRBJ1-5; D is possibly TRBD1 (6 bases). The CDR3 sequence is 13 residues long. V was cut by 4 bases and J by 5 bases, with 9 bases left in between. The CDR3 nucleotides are TGTGCCAGCAGTTGGGACACATATCAGCCCCAGCATTTT. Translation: CASSWDTYQPQHF.

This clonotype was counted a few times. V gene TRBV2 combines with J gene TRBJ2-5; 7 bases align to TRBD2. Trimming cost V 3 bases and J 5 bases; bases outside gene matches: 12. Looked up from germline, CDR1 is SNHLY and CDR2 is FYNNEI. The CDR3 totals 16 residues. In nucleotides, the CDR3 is TGTGCCAGCAGTGACCCTTTAGCGGGCGTGCGGGAGACCCAGTACTTC. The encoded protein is CASSDPLAGVRETQYF.

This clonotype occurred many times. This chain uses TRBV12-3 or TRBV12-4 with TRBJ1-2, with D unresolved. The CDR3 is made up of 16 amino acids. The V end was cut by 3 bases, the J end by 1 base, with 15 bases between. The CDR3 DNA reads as TGTGCCAGCAGTTTGGCCGGGTTCCAGTTTAACTATGGCTACACCTTC. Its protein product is CASSLAGFQFNYGYTF.

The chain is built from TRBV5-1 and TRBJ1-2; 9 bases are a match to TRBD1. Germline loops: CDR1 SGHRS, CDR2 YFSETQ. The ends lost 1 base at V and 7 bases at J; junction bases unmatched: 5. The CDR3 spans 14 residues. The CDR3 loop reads CASSLWDRARGYTF. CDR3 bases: TGCGCCAGCAGCTTGTGGGACAGGGCTCGTGGCTACACCTTC.

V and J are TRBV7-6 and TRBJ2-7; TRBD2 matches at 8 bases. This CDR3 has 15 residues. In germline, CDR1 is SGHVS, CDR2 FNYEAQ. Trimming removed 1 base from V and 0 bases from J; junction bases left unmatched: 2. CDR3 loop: CASSLGGGNSYEQYF. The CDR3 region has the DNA TGTGCCAGCAGCTTAGGCGGGGGGAACTCCTACGAGCAGTACTTC. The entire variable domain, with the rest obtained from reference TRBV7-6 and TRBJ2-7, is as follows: GAGVSQSPRYKVTKRGQDVALRCDPISGHVSLYWYRQALGQGPEFLTYFNYEAQQDKSGLPNDRFSAERPEGSISTLTIQRTEQRDSAMYRCASSLGGGNSYEQYFGPGTRLTVT.

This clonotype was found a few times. The CDR3 is CASNSPGVTYEQYF. CDR3 nucleotides: TGCGCCAGCAACTCGCCGGGTGTGACCTACGAGCAGTACTTC. The V and J genes are TRBV5-1 and TRBJ2-7; D gene uncertain. The CDR3 runs 14 residues. V was clipped by 6 bases and J by 2 bases, with 15 bases between them. The germline V gene encodes CDR1 SGHRS and CDR2 YFSETQ.

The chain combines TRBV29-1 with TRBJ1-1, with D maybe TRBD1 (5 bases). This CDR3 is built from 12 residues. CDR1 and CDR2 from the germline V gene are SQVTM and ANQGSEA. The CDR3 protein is CSCRWGDTEAFF. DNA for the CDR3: TGCAGTTGTCGTTGGGGGGACACTGAAGCTTTCTTT.

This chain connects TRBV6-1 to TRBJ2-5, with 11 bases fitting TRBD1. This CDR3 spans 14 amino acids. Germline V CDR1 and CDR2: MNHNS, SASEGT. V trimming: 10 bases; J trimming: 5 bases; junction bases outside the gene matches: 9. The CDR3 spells CATWGQGGEETQYF. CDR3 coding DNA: TGTGCCACCTGGGGACAGGGGGGTGAGGAGACCCAGTACTTC.

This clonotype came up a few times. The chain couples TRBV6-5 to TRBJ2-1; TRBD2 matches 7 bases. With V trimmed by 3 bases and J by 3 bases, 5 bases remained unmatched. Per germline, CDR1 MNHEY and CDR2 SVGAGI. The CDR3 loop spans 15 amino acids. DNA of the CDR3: TGTGCCAGCAGTTATTCGGGACTATTCTACAATGAGCAGTTCTTC. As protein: CASSYSGLFYNEQFF.

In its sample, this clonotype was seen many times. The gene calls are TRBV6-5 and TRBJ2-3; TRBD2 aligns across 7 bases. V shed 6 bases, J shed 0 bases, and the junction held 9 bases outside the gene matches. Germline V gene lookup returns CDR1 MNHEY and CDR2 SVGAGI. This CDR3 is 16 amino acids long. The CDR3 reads CASRSGTTPSTDTQYF. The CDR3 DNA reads TGTGCCAGCAGGTCCGGGACTACCCCTAGCACAGATACGCAGTATTTT.

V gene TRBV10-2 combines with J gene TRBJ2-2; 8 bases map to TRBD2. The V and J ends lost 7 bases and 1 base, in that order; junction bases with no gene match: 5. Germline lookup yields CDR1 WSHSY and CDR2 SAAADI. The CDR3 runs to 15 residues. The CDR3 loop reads CASMSSGRNTGELFF. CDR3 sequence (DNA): TGCGCCAGCATGTCTAGCGGGCGGAACACCGGGGAGCTGTTTTTT.

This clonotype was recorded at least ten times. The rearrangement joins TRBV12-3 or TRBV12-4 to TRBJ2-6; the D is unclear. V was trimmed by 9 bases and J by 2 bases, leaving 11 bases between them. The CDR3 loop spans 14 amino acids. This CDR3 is CASGDRTGANVLTF. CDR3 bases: TGTGCCAGTGGAGATAGGACTGGGGCCAACGTCCTGACTTTC.

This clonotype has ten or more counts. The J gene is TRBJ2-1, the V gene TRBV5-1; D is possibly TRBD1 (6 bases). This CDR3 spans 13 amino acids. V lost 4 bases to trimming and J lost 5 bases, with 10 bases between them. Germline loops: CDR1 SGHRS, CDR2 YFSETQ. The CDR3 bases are TGCGCCAGCAGCAGGCAGGGGAACAATGAGCAGTTCTTC. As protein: CASSRQGNNEQFF.

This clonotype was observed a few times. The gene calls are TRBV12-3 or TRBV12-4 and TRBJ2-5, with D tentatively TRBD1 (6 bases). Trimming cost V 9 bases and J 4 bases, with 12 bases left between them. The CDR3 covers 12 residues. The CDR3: CASGQKGETQYF. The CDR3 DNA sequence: TGTGCCAGTGGACAGAAGGGAGAGACCCAGTACTTC.

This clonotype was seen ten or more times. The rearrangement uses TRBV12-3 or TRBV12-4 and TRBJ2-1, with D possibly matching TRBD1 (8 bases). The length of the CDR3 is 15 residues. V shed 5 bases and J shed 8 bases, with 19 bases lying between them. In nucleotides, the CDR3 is TGTGCCAGCAGTACAGGGGGAGGGGGGGTCTATGAGCAGTTCTTC. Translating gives CASSTGGGGVYEQFF.